The entry that follows covers one T cell receptor (beta chain) sequence. Antigen unknown. One end of the junction is discordant with germline, which a read error may explain. The data are from a study of cytomegalovirus exposure and HLA in healthy donors. CDR1 is SGHNT, CDR2 YENEEA, per germline. The CDR3 sequence is 16 residues long. General study findings and limits: In an earlier analysis, most TCR beta V segments were productive about 90% or about 30% of the time.

The PCR used 60 Vbeta and 13 Jbeta primers. The data were produced by immunoSEQ multiplex PCR, yet TCRdb's version contains in-frame clones alone and is incomplete. The sample records approximately 150,000 clones, approximately 80% being singletons. The chain uses TRBV11-3 and TRBJ2-1; 10 nucleotides match TRBD1. Sequencing was performed on PBMCs. This clonotype was sampled from a woman between 40 and 50 years old in good health and CMV-seronegative. Here the CDR3 DNA reads TGTGCCGGCAGCTTTACGGGACAGGGGCCCAACAATGAGCAGTTCTTC. This translates into CAGSFTGQGPNNEQFF.